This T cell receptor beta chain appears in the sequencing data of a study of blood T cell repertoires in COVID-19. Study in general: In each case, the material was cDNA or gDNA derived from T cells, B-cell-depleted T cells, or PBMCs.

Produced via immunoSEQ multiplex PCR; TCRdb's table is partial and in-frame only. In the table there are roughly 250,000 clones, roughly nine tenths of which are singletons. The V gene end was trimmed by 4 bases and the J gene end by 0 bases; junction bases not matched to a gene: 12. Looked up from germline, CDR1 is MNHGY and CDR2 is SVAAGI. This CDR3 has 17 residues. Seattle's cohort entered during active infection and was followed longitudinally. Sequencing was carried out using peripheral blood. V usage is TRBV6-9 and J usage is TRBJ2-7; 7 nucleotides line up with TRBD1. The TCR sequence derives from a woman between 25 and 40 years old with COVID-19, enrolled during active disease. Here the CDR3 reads CASSSSRQGLLSYEQYF. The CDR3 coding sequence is TGTGCCAGCAGTTCGAGCCGACAGGGTCTCCTCTCCTACGAGCAGTACTTC.